Listed below are T cell receptor beta chains from one sample, sequenced in a study of cytomegalovirus exposure and HLA in healthy donors. TCRdb's copy holds only in-frame clones and misses some; the assay was immunoSEQ multiplex PCR. This sample contains approximately 50,000 clones. Material: PBMCs. The receptors shown here come from a male donor in good health and CMV-seronegative. Both conserved end residues are part of each CDR3. Fields, in order: J gene, D gene, V gene, CDR3 protein, CDR3 DNA. A D gene is named only where the DNA matches it firmly.

TRBJ1-1,TRBD1,TRBV18,CASSSRDRGAEAFF,TGTGCCAGCTCTTCCCGGGACAGGGGGGCTGAAGCTTTCTTT
TRBJ2-7,-,TRBV29-1,CSVQAGSYEQYF,TGCAGCGTTCAGGCAGGCTCCTACGAGCAGTACTTC
TRBJ1-6,TRBD1,TRBV27,CASSLGTGYSPLHF,TGTGCCAGCAGTTTGGGGACAGGGTATTCACCCCTCCACTTT
TRBJ1-1,TRBD1,TRBV12-5,CASGLVRWQGVGYHSEAFF,TGTGCTAGTGGTTTGGTACGTTGGCAGGGGGTAGGTTACCACTCCGAAGCTTTCTTT
TRBJ1-2,-,TRBV6-6,CASSIPQEDYGYTF,TGTGCCAGCAGCATACCCCAGGAGGACTATGGCTACACCTTC
TRBJ1-2,-,TRBV18,CASSRTDSPYGYTF,TGTGCCAGCTCACGGACGGACAGTCCGTATGGCTACACCTTC
TRBJ2-7,TRBD1,TRBV7-9,CASSSGTDEQYF,TGTGCCAGCAGCTCCGGGACAGACGAGCAGTACTTC
TRBJ2-7,-,TRBV6-5,CASSYAGTRTYEQYF,TGTGCCAGCAGCTACGCCGGGACAAGGACCTACGAGCAGTACTTC
TRBJ2-5,TRBD2,TRBV30,CAWSVGLAGVETQYF,TGTGCCTGGAGTGTTGGCCTAGCGGGGGTAGAGACCCAGTACTTC
TRBJ2-1,TRBD2,TRBV29-1,CSDVLAGGYNEQFF,TGCAGCGACGTCTTAGCGGGGGGCTACAATGAGCAGTTCTTC
TRBJ2-3,-,TRBV5-1,CASSITEADTQYF,TGCGCCAGCAGCATCACGGAGGCGGATACGCAGTATTTT
TRBJ2-7,-,TRBV25-1,CASSDGGAYEQYF,TGTGCCAGCTCTGATGGGGGGGCTTACGAGCAGTACTTC
TRBJ1-1,-,TRBV18,CASSLSHPGGNTEAFF,TGTGCCAGCTCACTCTCTCATCCCGGGGGGAACACTGAAGCTTTCTTT
TRBJ2-1,-,TRBV6-5,CASRDSSNNEQFF,TGTGCCAGCAGGGACAGCTCTAACAATGAGCAGTTCTTC